This T cell receptor beta chain is drawn from a study of cytomegalovirus exposure and HLA in healthy donors. This table comes from immunoSEQ multiplex PCR, and its TCRdb copy is limited to in-frame clones, with some not included. Here the sample spans approximately 160,000 clones, about 90% being singletons. This CDR3 has 16 amino acids. V lost 1 base to trimming and J lost 4 bases, with 17 bases between them. Germline values: CDR1 MGHRA, CDR2 YSYEKL. Sequenced input: PBMCs. J is TRBJ2-7 and V is TRBV4-1; D may be TRBD1 (6 bases). This TCR derives from a woman under 30 in good health and CMV-seropositive. The CDR3 is CASSQVRPGQFYEQYF. CDR3 bases: TGCGCCAGCAGCCAAGTTAGACCCGGACAGTTTTACGAGCAGTACTTC.